This is a list of T cell receptor beta chains from one sample in a study of T-cell reconstitution after alpha-beta-depleted transplantation in children. A single record per CDR3 protein comes from TCRdb applying MiXCR to the PCR reads. The sample shows 700,000 or so distinct CDR3 sequences, about an eighth of them seen only once. The sequences come from PBMCs, collected before TCRalphabeta/CD19-depleted stem cell transplant. Source of these receptors: a girl aged 2 to 10 with congenital amegakaryocytic thrombocytopenia, due to receive a stem cell transplant. CDR3s include the opening cysteine and the closing phenylalanine or tryptophan. A D gene is named only where the DNA matches it firmly. Size is omitted from some rows. Given values are once, few, many or a class for expanded clones.

abundance: many; v_gene: TRBV15; d_gene: NA; j_gene: TRBJ1-1; CDR3aa: CATEDLRGEAFF; CDR3nt: TGTGCCACCGAAGACCTTAGGGGGGAAGCTTTCTTT
abundance: many; v_gene: TRBV20-1; d_gene: NA; j_gene: TRBJ2-5; CDR3aa: CSASFAWETQYF; CDR3nt: TGCAGTGCTAGCTTTGCCTGGGAGACCCAGTACTTC
abundance: many; v_gene: TRBV29-1; d_gene: NA; j_gene: TRBJ2-5; CDR3aa: CSVVAGETQYF; CDR3nt: TGCAGCGTTGTCGCAGGGGAGACCCAGTACTTC
abundance: NA; v_gene: TRBV5-1; d_gene: NA; j_gene: TRBJ2-7; CDR3aa: CASSLGGDFNYEQYF; CDR3nt: TGCGCCAGCAGCTTGGGGGGGGACTTCAACTACGAGCAGTACTTC
abundance: many; v_gene: TRBV5-1; d_gene: TRBD2; j_gene: TRBJ2-1; CDR3aa: CASSGGTSYYNEQFF; CDR3nt: TGCGCCAGCAGCGGCGGGACTAGTTACTACAATGAGCAGTTCTTC
abundance: many; v_gene: TRBV20-1; d_gene: NA; j_gene: TRBJ2-4; CDR3aa: CSADSGIVAKNIQYF; CDR3nt: TGCAGTGCGGATTCGGGAATAGTGGCCAAAAACATTCAGTACTTC
abundance: NA; v_gene: TRBV7-9; d_gene: NA; j_gene: TRBJ2-2; CDR3aa: CASSLVVAAGELFF; CDR3nt: TGTGCCAGCAGCTTAGTTGTGGCCGCCGGGGAGCTGTTTTTT
abundance: many; v_gene: TRBV6-5; d_gene: NA; j_gene: TRBJ1-3; CDR3aa: CASSYPPSSGNTIYF; CDR3nt: TGTGCCAGCAGTTACCCTCCTAGCTCTGGAAACACCATATATTTT
abundance: many; v_gene: TRBV4-1; d_gene: TRBD1; j_gene: TRBJ1-1; CDR3aa: CASSQPGQGSEAFF; CDR3nt: TGCGCCAGCAGCCAACCGGGACAGGGATCCGAAGCTTTCTTT
abundance: many; v_gene: TRBV6-5; d_gene: NA; j_gene: TRBJ1-2; CDR3aa: CASSSNAGESSSINYGYTF; CDR3nt: TGTGCCAGCAGTTCAAATGCAGGGGAATCTTCATCTATTAACTATGGCTACACCTTC
abundance: NA; v_gene: TRBV20-1; d_gene: NA; j_gene: TRBJ2-5; CDR3aa: CSALTSQETQYF; CDR3nt: TGCAGTGCCCTGACTAGCCAAGAGACCCAGTACTTC
abundance: many; v_gene: TRBV12-3/TRBV12-4; d_gene: NA; j_gene: TRBJ2-1; CDR3aa: CASSFQGFNEQFF; CDR3nt: TGTGCCAGCAGTTTTCAGGGTTTTAATGAGCAGTTCTTC
abundance: few; v_gene: TRBV5-1; d_gene: TRBD2; j_gene: TRBJ2-3; CDR3aa: CASSLLGLAGGDTDTQYF; CDR3nt: TGCGCCAGCAGCTTGTTGGGACTAGCGGGAGGTGACACAGATACGCAGTATTTT
abundance: many; v_gene: TRBV12-3/TRBV12-4; d_gene: NA; j_gene: TRBJ2-2; CDR3aa: CASITPLGLNTGELFF; CDR3nt: TGTGCCAGCATCACCCCTTTAGGGCTGAACACCGGGGAGCTGTTTTTT
abundance: many; v_gene: TRBV4-1; d_gene: NA; j_gene: TRBJ2-1; CDR3aa: CASSQVDLGLSYNEQFF; CDR3nt: TGCGCCAGCAGCCAAGTAGATTTGGGCCTTTCTTACAATGAGCAGTTCTTC
abundance: many; v_gene: TRBV24-1; d_gene: NA; j_gene: TRBJ2-3; CDR3aa: CATSSTGGSTDTQYF; CDR3nt: TGTGCCACCAGTTCAACAGGTGGGTCCACAGATACGCAGTATTTT